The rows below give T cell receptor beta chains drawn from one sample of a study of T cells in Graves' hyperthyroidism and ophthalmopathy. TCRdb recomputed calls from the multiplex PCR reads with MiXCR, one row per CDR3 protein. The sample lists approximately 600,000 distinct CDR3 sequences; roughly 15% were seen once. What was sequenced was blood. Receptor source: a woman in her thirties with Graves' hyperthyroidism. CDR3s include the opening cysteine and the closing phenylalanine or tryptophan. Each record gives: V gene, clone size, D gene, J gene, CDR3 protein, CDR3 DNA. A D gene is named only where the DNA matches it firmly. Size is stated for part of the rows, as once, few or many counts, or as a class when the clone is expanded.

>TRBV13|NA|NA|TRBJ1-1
CASRQRNTEAFF
TGTGCCAGCAGGCAGAGGAACACTGAAGCTTTCTTT
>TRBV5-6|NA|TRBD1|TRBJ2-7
CASSYRTGSGSREQYF
TGTGCCAGCAGCTACCGGACAGGCTCTGGCTCGCGGGAGCAGTACTTC
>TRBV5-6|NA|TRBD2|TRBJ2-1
CASSPPVALAGEREQFF
TGTGCCAGCAGCCCCCCCGTGGCACTAGCGGGAGAACGTGAGCAGTTCTTC
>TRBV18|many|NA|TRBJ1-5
CASSQSGGGNQPQHF
TGTGCCAGCTCACAGTCGGGGGGAGGCAATCAGCCCCAGCATTTT
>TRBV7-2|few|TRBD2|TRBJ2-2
CASSLAGGPGNTGELFF
TGTGCCAGCAGCTTAGCGGGAGGGCCAGGAAACACCGGGGAGCTGTTTTTT
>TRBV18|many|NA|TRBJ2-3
CASSPGQRSTDTQYF
TGTGCCAGCTCACCAGGACAGAGAAGCACAGATACGCAGTATTTT
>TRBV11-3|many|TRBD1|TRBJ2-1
CASSRSGTGYNEQFF
TGTGCCAGCAGCCGCTCCGGGACAGGGTACAATGAGCAGTTCTTC
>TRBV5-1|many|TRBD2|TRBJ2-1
CASSLVELAGVDNEQFF
TGCGCCAGCAGCTTGGTCGAACTAGCGGGAGTAGACAATGAGCAGTTCTTC
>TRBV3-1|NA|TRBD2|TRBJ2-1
CASSQETSLGEPRYEQFF
TGTGCCAGCAGCCAAGAGACTAGCTTGGGAGAACCTCGGTATGAGCAGTTCTTC
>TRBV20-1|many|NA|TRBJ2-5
CSADYQETQYF
TGCAGTGCTGACTACCAAGAGACCCAGTACTTC
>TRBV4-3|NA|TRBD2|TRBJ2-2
CASSHADLTGGLNTGELFF
TGCGCCAGCAGCCATGCGGATCTAACGGGGGGGCTGAACACCGGGGAGCTGTTTTTT
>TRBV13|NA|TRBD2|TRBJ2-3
CASSLPDSGLAGGADTQYF
TGTGCCAGCAGCCTGCCTGACTCGGGACTAGCGGGAGGCGCAGATACGCAGTATTTT
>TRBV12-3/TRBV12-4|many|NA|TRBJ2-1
CAIKRTDYNEQFF
TGTGCCATCAAAAGGACAGACTACAATGAGCAGTTCTTC
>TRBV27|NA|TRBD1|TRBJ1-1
CASSRRTGGENTEAFF
TGTGCCAGCAGCCGCCGGACAGGGGGGGAGAACACTGAAGCTTTCTTT
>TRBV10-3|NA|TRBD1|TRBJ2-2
CASSSAGTGDAGELFF
TGTGCCAGCAGTTCCGCCGGGACAGGGGACGCCGGGGAGCTGTTTTTT
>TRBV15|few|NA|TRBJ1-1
CATSRDNSGTEAFF
TGTGCCACCAGCAGAGATAACAGCGGGACTGAAGCTTTCTTT
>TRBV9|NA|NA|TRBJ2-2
CASRETGSGETGELFF
TGTGCCAGCAGAGAGACAGGCTCCGGAGAAACCGGGGAGCTGTTTTTT
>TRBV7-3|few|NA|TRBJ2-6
CASSLSGGLGANVLTF
TGTGCCAGCAGCTTAAGTGGGGGGCTTGGGGCCAACGTCCTGACTTTC
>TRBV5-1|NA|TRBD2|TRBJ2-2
CASSYRTSGSPGELFF
TGCGCCAGCAGCTATAGGACTAGCGGGAGTCCCGGGGAGCTGTTTTTT
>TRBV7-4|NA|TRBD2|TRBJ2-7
CASSCGGGTDSYEQYF
TGTGCCAGCAGCTGCGGGGGGGGGACAGATTCCTACGAGCAGTACTTC
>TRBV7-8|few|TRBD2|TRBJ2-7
CASSLLAPRQGLYEQYF
TGTGCCAGCAGCTTACTTGCCCCTCGGCAGGGACTATACGAGCAGTACTTC
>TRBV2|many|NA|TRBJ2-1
CASSAGLYNEQFF
TGTGCCAGCAGTGCGGGACTCTACAATGAGCAGTTCTTC
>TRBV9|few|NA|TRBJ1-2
CASSAGRHGYTF
TGTGCCAGCAGCGCCGGGAGGCATGGCTACACCTTC
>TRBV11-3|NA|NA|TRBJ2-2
CASSLGNRAGELFF
TGTGCCAGCAGCTTGGGAAACAGGGCCGGGGAGCTGTTTTTT
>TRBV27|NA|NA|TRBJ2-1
CASSIVAGEQFF
TGTGCCAGCAGCATAGTCGCCGGTGAGCAGTTCTTC